This T cell receptor beta chain was found in a study of CXCR3-negative and CXCR3-positive naive CD8 T cells. TRB cDNA libraries were made by UMI-labeled 5' RACE. From the 5' RACE reads, TCRdb lists one entry per CDR3 protein and no DNA. The sample table includes about 130,000 distinct CDR3 sequences. Study results and limitations: For CXCR3-positive naive cells, TRB CDR3s were more hydrophobic than those of CXCR3-negative naive cells. TRB CDR3 properties were used to infer TCR strength, and surface CD5 was comparable between naive subsets. Upon cryopreservation, CXCR3 expression partially decreased, and most assays used fresh PBMCs.

Remarks on this clonotype: Its antigen is not known.

Input material: naive CXCR3+ CD8+ T cells from blood. The sample's subset: CD45RO-CCR7+CD27+CD95- naive CD8+ T cells expressing CXCR3 (TNR3+). The source is a human donor in good health. Some clones in this sample may be carry-over from other donors' samples.

The CDR3: CASSQSGNEQFF. The chain links TRBV4-1 to TRBJ2-1. Germline lookup yields CDR1 MGHRA and CDR2 YSYEKL. The CDR3 runs to 12 residues.